Below are 10 T cell receptor beta chains sequenced from a single sample in a study of control samples from healthy donors and cancer patients. Generated by immunoSEQ multiplex PCR, the TCRdb table keeps only in-frame clones and is missing some. The table shows 130,000 to 150,000 clones, with around 90% occurring only once. Source material: blood. These receptors were taken from a man aged 30 to 45 in good health.

The J gene is TRBJ2-1, the V gene TRBV30; D not resolved. Between the trimmed V and J ends, which lost 1 base and 2 bases, there was a span of 6 bases. CDR3 length: 13 residues. Germline CDR1 and CDR2: GTSNPN and SVGIG (reference sequence). CDR3 coding DNA: TGTGCCTGGAGTGCTCAGACCTACAATGAGCAGTTCTTC. It is translated as CAWSAQTYNEQFF.

This clone is a singleton in its sample. The chain joins TRBV4-3 to TRBJ2-4, with D perhaps being TRBD1 or TRBD2 (6 bases each). CDR3 length equals 15 residues. The germline V gene encodes CDR1 LGHNA and CDR2 YSLEER. V lost 3 bases to trimming and J lost 8 bases, with 17 bases between them. As DNA, the CDR3 is TGCGCCAGCAGCCATGAACCCCGGGGGCAAGACATTCAGTACTTC. This sequence encodes CASSHEPRGQDIQYF.

This rearrangement joins TRBV28 to TRBJ2-2; TRBD1 aligns across 7 bases. V lost 5 bases and J lost 4; bases outside the gene matches: 7. Germline assignment: CDR1 MDHEN and CDR2 SYDVKM. The CDR3 totals 15 residues. CDR3 nucleotides: TGTGCCAGCAGTGTACCGGGACAGATCACCGGGGAGCTGTTTTTT. Translation: CASSVPGQITGELFF.

The V call is TRBV5-8, the J call TRBJ2-7, with TRBD1 matching 7 bases. CDR1 and CDR2 (germline): SGHTS, YDEGEE. The CDR3 runs 14 residues. Trimming at V came to 4 bases and at J to 7 bases, leaving 11 bases not matched to a gene. The CDR3 coding sequence is TGTGCCAGCAGCCCCGAACCACAGGGGCGGGAGCAGTACTTC. Translation gives CASSPEPQGREQYF.

The rearrangement uses TRBV4-3 and TRBJ1-2; D uncertain. The CDR3 contains 15 residues. From germline, CDR1 is LGHNA and CDR2 YSLEER. V dropped 1 base and J dropped 0 bases, with 9 bases sitting between them. The CDR3 nucleotides read TGCGCCAGCAGCCAAGCACAGACAACTAACTATGGCTACACCTTC. Amino acid sequence: CASSQAQTTNYGYTF.

The rearrangement joins TRBV4-1 to TRBJ2-1; D uncertain. Germline V CDR1 and CDR2: MGHRA, YSYEKL. The CDR3 contains 19 residues. The ends were cut back, 0 bases at V and 3 bases at J, with 21 bases in the middle. The CDR3 reads CASSQDLLSIAWVYNEQFF. The CDR3 bases are TGCGCCAGCAGCCAAGATCTACTCTCGATAGCTTGGGTCTACAATGAGCAGTTCTTC.

J is TRBJ2-7 and V is TRBV5-1; TRBD2 is a possible D gene (5 bases). The CDR3 loop spans 14 amino acids. The germline gives CDR1 SGHRS, CDR2 YFSETQ. Trimming cost V 5 bases and J 6 bases, with 18 bases left between them. DNA for the CDR3: TGCGCCAGCAGGGTGCGTAGCCGGGAAACCGAGCAGTACTTC. Its translation: CASRVRSRETEQYF.

The chain uses TRBV11-3 and TRBJ2-1; 8 bases match TRBD2. This CDR3 has 16 amino acids. Germline V CDR1 and CDR2: SGHNT, YENEEA. V trimming: 1 base; J trimming: 3 bases; junction bases outside the gene matches: 5. The CDR3 DNA is TGTGCCAGCAGCTTAGGGGGCGGGAGGTTCTACAATGAGCAGTTCTTC. Translated, it gives CASSLGGGRFYNEQFF.

To note about this clone: Compared with germline, one end of the junction differs, possibly owing to a read error. This specimen includes other DNA sequences encoding the same CDR3. Here the CDR3 DNA reads TGTGCCAGCAGCTTAGGGACAGGACACACAGATACGCAGTACTTT. It yields the protein CASSLGTGHTDTQYF. The chain carries TRBV11-2 and TRBJ2-3; 7 bases match TRBD1. Germline V gene lookup returns CDR1 SGHAT and CDR2 FQNNGV. This CDR3 comprises 15 residues. Complete variable domain (other parts from reference TRBV11-2 and TRBJ2-3): EAGVAQSPRYKIIEKRQSVAFWCNPISGHATLYWYQQILGQGPKLLIQFQNNGVVDDSQLPKDRFSAERLKGVDSTLKIQPAKLEDSAVYLCASSLGTGHTDTQYFGPGTRLTVL.

V and J are TRBV5-1 and TRBJ1-3; the match to TRBD1 covers 8 bases. V lost 3 bases, J lost 4 bases, and 0 bases stayed unmatched. CDR1 and CDR2 (germline): SGHRS, YFSETQ. This CDR3 has 13 amino acids. In DNA form, the CDR3 reads TGCGCCAGCAGCTCAGGGGGCGGAAACACCATATATTTT. It codes for CASSSGGGNTIYF.